These 31 T cell receptor beta chains share one sample of origin, sequenced in a study of blood T cell repertoires in COVID-19. TCRdb's copy holds only in-frame clones and misses some; the assay was immunoSEQ multiplex PCR. This table has 100,000 or so clones, about four fifths appearing once. Sequencing was done on a sample of peripheral blood. These receptors were collected from a woman over 75 with acute or convalescent COVID-19.

The J gene is TRBJ1-2, the V gene TRBV28; a possible D gene is TRBD1 (5 bases). Germline V gives CDR1 MDHEN, CDR2 SYDVKM. The CDR3 has 15 amino acids. Trimming stripped 7 bases from V and 2 bases from J, with 17 bases between. The CDR3: CASTPSGRNNYGYTF. In DNA, the CDR3 is TGTGCCAGCACCCCCTCAGGGCGGAACAACTATGGCTACACCTTC.

For the CDR3, the DNA is TGTGCCAGCTCACCTACACCAGGGATCACTGAAGCTTTCTTT. Encoded protein: CASSPTPGITEAFF. The V gene is TRBV18, the J gene TRBJ1-1; TRBD1 might be the D (5 bases). The germline CDR1 and CDR2 sequences are KGHSH and LQKENI. The CDR3 is 14 residues long. Deletions cut 3 bases from V and 4 bases from J, with 12 bases between. Full variable domain (rest looked up from reference TRBV18 and TRBJ1-1): NAGVMQNPRHLVRRRGQEARLRCSPMKGHSHVYWYRQLPEEGLKFMVYLQKENIIDESGMPKERFSAEFPKEGPSILRIQQVVRGDSAAYFCASSPTPGITEAFFGQGTRLTVV.

The chain employs TRBV27 and TRBJ2-2; TRBD2 is a possible D gene (5 bases). Trimming took off 3 bases at V and 4 bases at J, with 9 bases between the two ends. Germline loops: CDR1 MNHEY, CDR2 SMNVEV (reference sequence). The CDR3 spans 14 residues. This CDR3 is CASSFWAGTGELFF. In DNA, the CDR3 is TGTGCCAGCAGTTTTTGGGCGGGCACCGGGGAGCTGTTTTTT.

The chain joins TRBV2 to TRBJ1-1; D is unclear. The V and J ends lost 5 bases and 1 base respectively, with 8 bases between them. The CDR3 is made up of 13 amino acids. The germline V gene encodes CDR1 SNHLY and CDR2 FYNNEI. CDR3 bases: TGTGCCAGCAGTATTACAGAGAACACTGAAGCTTTCTTT. It yields the protein CASSITENTEAFF.

This clone showed up just once. The rearrangement uses TRBV6-5 and TRBJ1-1; 8 bases match TRBD1. Germline V lookup: CDR1 MNHEY, CDR2 SVGAGI. The ends lost 5 bases at V and 7 bases at J; junction bases unmatched: 6. The CDR3 loop spans 13 amino acids. CDR3 sequence reads: CASSLDRGDEAFF. The DNA of the CDR3 is TGTGCCAGCAGTCTTGACAGGGGCGATGAAGCTTTCTTT.

The chain has TRBV28 and TRBJ2-2; 8 bases are a match to TRBD1. V trimming: 6 bases; J trimming: 2 bases; junction bases outside the gene matches: 11. The CDR3 totals 17 residues. CDR1 and CDR2 (germline): MDHEN, SYDVKM. CDR3 bases: TGTGCCAGCAGCCGGGACAGGCCTTCAATTAACACCGGGGAGCTGTTTTTT. Its translation is CASSRDRPSINTGELFF.

This clone was observed a single time. This CDR3 is CASSLTTRLDSTDTQYF. The CDR3 DNA follows: TGTGCCAGCAGCTTAACCACACGACTAGACTCCACAGATACGCAGTATTTT. J is TRBJ2-3 and V is TRBV7-2, with TRBD2 as a possible D gene (6 bases). V gave up 2 bases and J gave up 2 bases, with 17 bases separating them. Germline V gene lookup returns CDR1 SGHTA and CDR2 FQGNSA. CDR3 size: 17 residues.

In this sample, this clone turned up a few times. The CDR3 here is CASSISNTGELFF. As DNA, the CDR3 is TGTGCCAGCAGCATCTCCAACACCGGGGAGCTGTTTTTT. The V and J genes are TRBV7-8 and TRBJ2-2; no clear D gene. Trimming took 5 bases from V and 2 from J, leaving 6 bases between them. CDR3 length: 13 amino acids. The V gene's germline CDR1 is SGHVS and CDR2 FQNEAQ. Full variable domain (remainder filled in from reference TRBV7-8 and TRBJ2-2): GAGVSQSPRYKVAKRGQDVALRCDPISGHVSLFWYQQALGQGPEFLTYFQNEAQLDKSGLPSDRFFAERPEGSVSTLKIQRTQQEDSAVYLCASSISNTGELFFGEGSRLTVL.

The sample holds one count of this clone. This chain links TRBV19 with TRBJ1-2; no reliable D call. The CDR3 has 13 residues. The V gene's germline CDR1 is LNHDA and CDR2 SQIVND (reference sequence). Trimming stripped 5 bases from V and 8 bases from J, with 15 bases between. In DNA, the CDR3 is TGTGCCAGTAGTTCCTGGGCCCATAGGGGCTACACCTTC. Its translation: CASSSWAHRGYTF. The entire variable domain, with the rest obtained from reference TRBV19 and TRBJ1-2, is as follows: DGGITQSPKYLFRKEGQNVTLSCEQNLNHDAMYWYRQDPGQGLRLIYYSQIVNDFQKGDIAEGYSVSREKKESFPLTVTSAQKNPTAFYLCASSSWAHRGYTFGSGTRLTVV.

About this clone: This CDR3 is also generated by other DNA sequences in the sample. DNA of the CDR3: TGTGCCAGCAGTTTAGGGGGACAGGGCAATCAGCCCCAGCATTTT. Translated: CASSLGGQGNQPQHF. This rearrangement joins TRBV28 to TRBJ1-5; TRBD1 aligns across 8 bases. Trimming at V came to 2 bases and at J to 2 bases, leaving 2 bases not matched to a gene. This CDR3 is built from 15 residues. Germline values: CDR1 MDHEN, CDR2 SYDVKM. Filled out from reference TRBV28 and TRBJ1-5, the complete variable domain reads DVKVTQSSRYLVKRTGEKVFLECVQDMDHENMFWYRQDPGLGLRLIYFSYDVKMKEKGDIPEGYSVSREKKERFSLILESASTNQTSMYLCASSLGGQGNQPQHFGDGTRLSIL.

The chain recombines TRBV28 with TRBJ1-2; D is unresolved. The germline V gene has CDR1 MDHEN and CDR2 SYDVKM. The ends were cut back, 5 bases at V and 5 bases at J, with 12 bases in the middle. The CDR3 totals 13 residues. The DNA of the CDR3 is TGTGCCAGCAGTCTGGAGCGCCCGTATGGCTACACCTTC. It is translated as CASSLERPYGYTF.

This clone occurred once. This sequence joins TRBV28 and TRBJ2-7; tentative D call: TRBD1 (5 bases). Germline V gives CDR1 MDHEN, CDR2 SYDVKM. The germline V and J ends were trimmed by 4 bases and 11 bases, with 12 bases remaining between them. The CDR3 is made up of 11 amino acids. The CDR3 DNA sequence: TGTGCCAGCAGTTCCCGGACAAGAAAGTACTTC. It encodes CASSSRTRKYF.

CDR3 loop: CASSFQGDGYTF. As DNA, the CDR3 is TGTGCCAGCAGTTTTCAGGGCGACGGCTACACCTTC. The chain recombines TRBV12-3 or TRBV12-4 with TRBJ1-2; the D gene is possibly TRBD1 (5 bases). V was trimmed by 3 bases and J by 8 bases, leaving 10 bases between them. The CDR3 has 12 residues.

The V and J genes are TRBV2 and TRBJ2-1; D may be TRBD1 (6 bases). Trimming took 6 bases from V and 5 from J, leaving 11 bases between them. Germline CDR1 SNHLY, CDR2 FYNNEI. This CDR3 has 13 residues. CDR3 DNA sequence: TGTGCCAGCAGGGACAGCCTTAACAATGAGCAGTTCTTC. Amino acids: CASRDSLNNEQFF.

The chain couples TRBV19 to TRBJ2-1; 10 bases align to TRBD2. With 5 bases clipped from V and 4 bases from J, the junction kept 5 bases outside the gene matches. From germline, CDR1 is LNHDA and CDR2 SQIVND (reference sequence). There are 15 residues in the CDR3. In DNA, the CDR3 is TGTGCCAGTAGTGGGCGGACTAGCGGTTACAATGAGCAGTTCTTC. This codes for CASSGRTSGYNEQFF. Drawing the rest from reference TRBV19 and TRBJ2-1, the complete variable domain is DGGITQSPKYLFRKEGQNVTLSCEQNLNHDAMYWYRQDPGQGLRLIYYSQIVNDFQKGDIAEGYSVSREKKESFPLTVTSAQKNPTAFYLCASSGRTSGYNEQFFGPGTRLTVL.

V is TRBV28 and J is TRBJ1-3; D unresolved. With 2 bases removed from V and 2 bases from J, the gap between germline ends came to 13 bases. Germline V gene data show CDR1 as MDHEN and CDR2 as SYDVKM. This CDR3 is built from 16 residues. The CDR3 sequence: CASSLGTGAPGNTIYF. CDR3 DNA sequence: TGTGCCAGCAGTTTAGGAACGGGAGCTCCTGGAAACACCATATATTTT. Based on the CDR3 plus reference TRBV28 and TRBJ1-3, the full variable domain is DVKVTQSSRYLVKRTGEKVFLECVQDMDHENMFWYRQDPGLGLRLIYFSYDVKMKEKGDIPEGYSVSREKKERFSLILESASTNQTSMYLCASSLGTGAPGNTIYFGEGSWLTVV.

In regard to this clone: A junction end diverges from the germline sequence, so it may reflect a read error. The J gene is TRBJ2-1, the V gene TRBV6-1; 8 nucleotides agree with TRBD2. The V gene's germline CDR1 is MNHNS and CDR2 SASEGT. The CDR3 contains 16 residues. DNA of the CDR3: TGTGCCAGCATTGAACCTGTTAGCGGGATATCCGATGAGCAGTTCTTC. This codes for CASIEPVSGISDEQFF.

This sequence joins TRBV5-8 and TRBJ2-2; D perhaps matches TRBD2 (5 bases). Germline V CDR1 and CDR2: SGHTS, YDEGEE. The CDR3 extends over 17 amino acids. V was cut by 4 bases and J by 4 bases, with 20 bases left in between. CDR3 in DNA: TGTGCCAGCAGCATTCCGGGCTTTAGGGAGTTCACCGGGGAGCTGTTTTTT. This translates into CASSIPGFREFTGELFF.

The genes are TRBV27 and TRBJ1-1; 7 bases agree with TRBD1. V was pared by 5 bases and J by 6 bases, with 9 bases of the junction left unmatched. Germline CDR1 is MNHEY and CDR2 is SMNVEV (reference sequence). The length of the CDR3 is 14 residues. The CDR3 DNA reads TGTGCCAGCAGTCATAGACAGGGAAGCTCTGAAGCTTTCTTT. Amino acids: CASSHRQGSSEAFF.

This clone occurred a few times. This chain uses TRBV5-5 with TRBJ1-5; 7 nucleotides agree with TRBD1. Unmatched junction bases numbered 10, after V lost 4 bases and J lost 9 bases. The CDR3 has 14 residues. CDR1 is SGHKS and CDR2 is YYEKEE in the germline V gene (reference sequence). Written as DNA, the CDR3 is TGTGCCAGCAGCGCCGGACAGGCCGGGGGGCCCCAGCATTTT. Its protein is CASSAGQAGGPQHF.

This chain joins TRBV19 and TRBJ2-2; the D gene is possibly TRBD2 (6 bases). V was shortened by 5 bases and J by 7 bases, with 23 bases between the two germline ends. CDR3 length: 17 residues. Germline-derived CDR1 and CDR2 are LNHDA and SQIVND (reference sequence). Written as DNA, the CDR3 is TGTGCCAGTAGTGTCGCAGGGAGGAGGCTGAGAGACGGGGAGCTGTTTTTT. It yields the protein CASSVAGRRLRDGELFF.

The chain has TRBV11-3 and TRBJ2-2; D is possibly TRBD2 (6 bases). The germline CDR1 and CDR2 sequences are SGHNT and YENEEA. The CDR3 extends over 13 amino acids. Trimming removed 3 bases from V and 4 bases from J, with 6 bases in between. The chain's CDR3 is CASSLTSTGELFF. The CDR3 bases are TGTGCCAGCAGCTTGACTAGCACCGGGGAGCTGTTTTTT. Variable domain in full (rest from reference TRBV11-3 and TRBJ2-2): EAGVVQSPRYKIIEKKQPVAFWCNPISGHNTLYWYLQNLGQGPELLIRYENEEAVDDSQLPKDRFSAERLKGVDSTLKIQPAELGDSAVYLCASSLTSTGELFFGEGSRLTVL.

The chain combines TRBV19 with TRBJ2-7; TRBD1 aligns across 8 bases. Germline loops: CDR1 LNHDA, CDR2 SQIVND (reference sequence). This CDR3 has 13 residues. V lost 4 bases to trimming and J lost 5 bases; unmatched junction nucleotides: 4. CDR3 loop: CASSTGTGNEQYV. Here the CDR3 DNA reads TGTGCCAGTAGTACCGGGACAGGTAACGAGCAGTACGTC.

The rearrangement uses TRBV11-2 and TRBJ1-2; D uncertain. Trimming cost V 5 bases and J 8 bases, with 15 bases left between them. Germline CDR1 reads SGHAT; CDR2 reads FQNNGV. CDR3 size: 13 residues. CDR3 residues: CASSQMGVRGYTF. In DNA, the CDR3 is TGTGCCAGCAGCCAGATGGGAGTGCGGGGCTACACCTTC.

The chain joins TRBV19 to TRBJ2-1, with 9 bases aligning to TRBD2. Unmatched junction bases numbered 5, after V lost 5 bases and J lost 6 bases. This CDR3 is 14 amino acids long. CDR1 and CDR2 from the germline V gene are LNHDA and SQIVND (reference sequence). The CDR3: CASSLSGRFNEQFF. The DNA of the CDR3 is TGTGCCAGTAGTCTAAGCGGGAGGTTCAATGAGCAGTTCTTC.

This clone turned up a few times. This sequence joins TRBV2 and TRBJ1-1, with a weak D call TRBD1 (5 bases). Germline CDR1 reads SNHLY; CDR2 reads FYNNEI. The CDR3 is 13 residues long. Trimming cost V 6 bases and J 3 bases, with 11 bases left between them. The CDR3 loop reads CASRGRSDTEAFF. The DNA of the CDR3 is TGTGCCAGCAGGGGGCGCAGTGACACTGAAGCTTTCTTT.

The CDR3 sequence: CASSSQGNTEAFF. CDR3 in DNA: TGTGCCAGTAGTTCCCAGGGCAACACTGAAGCTTTCTTT. The chain links TRBV19 to TRBJ1-1; maybe TRBD1 (5 bases). Trimming removed 5 bases at V and 2 bases at J, with 9 bases between. CDR3 length equals 13 residues. Germline V gene sequence: CDR1 LNHDA, CDR2 SQIVND (reference sequence).

This rearrangement joins TRBV7-9 to TRBJ2-2; perhaps TRBD2 as D (6 bases). Trimming took off 11 bases at V and 6 bases at J, with 25 bases between the two ends. Per germline, CDR1 SEHNR and CDR2 FQNEAQ (reference sequence). This CDR3 has 16 residues. The CDR3 here is CAHADRSGTGPGELFF. The DNA for the CDR3 is TGTGCCCACGCCGACCGGAGTGGGACTGGGCCCGGGGAGCTGTTTTTT.

The chain combines TRBV30 with TRBJ1-1, with no clear D. V lost 4 bases to trimming and J lost 1 base, with 13 bases between them. Germline loops: CDR1 GTSNPN, CDR2 SVGIG (reference sequence). The CDR3 spans 14 residues. The CDR3 DNA reads as TGTGCCTGGACGGATGTGGGAGGGAACACTGAAGCTTTCTTT. It is translated as CAWTDVGGNTEAFF.

V usage is TRBV15 and J usage is TRBJ1-1; 7 bases map to TRBD1. Germline V gene lookup returns CDR1 LNHNV and CDR2 YYDKDF (reference sequence). V gave up 0 bases and J gave up 6 bases; unmatched junction bases: 4. The CDR3 consists of 14 residues. The CDR3 coding sequence is TGTGCCACCAGCAGAGACAGGGGGATCTCTGAAGCTTTCTTT. This codes for CATSRDRGISEAFF.

The gene calls are TRBV28 and TRBJ2-3; 8 bases match TRBD1. Per the germline V gene, CDR1 is MDHEN and CDR2 is SYDVKM. The CDR3 runs 13 residues. J lost 4 bases, V lost 8 bases, and 5 bases had no gene match. The CDR3, as DNA: TGTGCCAGCCGGGGACAGGTCCCAGATACGCAGTATTTT. Encoded protein: CASRGQVPDTQYF.